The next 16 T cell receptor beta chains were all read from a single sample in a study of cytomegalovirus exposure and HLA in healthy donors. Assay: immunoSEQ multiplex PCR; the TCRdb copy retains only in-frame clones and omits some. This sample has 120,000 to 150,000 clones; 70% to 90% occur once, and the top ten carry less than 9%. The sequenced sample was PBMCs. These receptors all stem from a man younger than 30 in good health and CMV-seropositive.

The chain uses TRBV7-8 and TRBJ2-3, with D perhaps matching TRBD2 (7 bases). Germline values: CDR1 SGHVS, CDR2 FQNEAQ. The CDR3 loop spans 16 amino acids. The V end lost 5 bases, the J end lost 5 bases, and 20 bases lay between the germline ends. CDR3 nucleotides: TGTGCCAGCAGCCCCCGGGCGGGGGCGCAGAGAGATACGCAGTATTTT. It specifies CASSPRAGAQRDTQYF.

The CDR3 DNA follows: TGTGCCAGCAGCTTAGTGGGGGGGTACGTCCCCTACGAGCAGTACTTC. Translated, it gives CASSLVGGYVPYEQYF. J is TRBJ2-7 and V is TRBV11-3; 7 bases map to TRBD2. The CDR3 has 16 amino acids. V gave up 1 base and J gave up 2 bases; unmatched junction bases: 8. CDR1 and CDR2 from the germline V gene are SGHNT and YENEEA.

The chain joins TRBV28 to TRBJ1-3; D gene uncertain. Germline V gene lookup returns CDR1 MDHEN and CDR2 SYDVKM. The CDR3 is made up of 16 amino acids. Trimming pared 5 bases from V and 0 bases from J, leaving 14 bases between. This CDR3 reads CASSPQRSSSGNTIYF. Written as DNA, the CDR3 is TGTGCCAGCAGTCCCCAGCGTTCTAGCTCTGGAAACACCATATATTTT.

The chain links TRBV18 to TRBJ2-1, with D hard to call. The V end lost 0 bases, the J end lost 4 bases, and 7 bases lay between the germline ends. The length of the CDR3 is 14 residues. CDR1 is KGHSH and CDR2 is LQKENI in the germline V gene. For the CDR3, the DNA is TGTGCCAGCTCACCACCCTCGGTATACAATGAGCAGTTCTTC. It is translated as CASSPPSVYNEQFF.

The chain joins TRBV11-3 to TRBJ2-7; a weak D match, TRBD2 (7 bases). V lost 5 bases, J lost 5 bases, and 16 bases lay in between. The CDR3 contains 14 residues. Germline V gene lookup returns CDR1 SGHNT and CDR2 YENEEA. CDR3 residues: CASSPGGPTNEQYF. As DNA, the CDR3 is TGTGCCAGCAGCCCGGGGGGCCCAACCAACGAGCAGTACTTC.

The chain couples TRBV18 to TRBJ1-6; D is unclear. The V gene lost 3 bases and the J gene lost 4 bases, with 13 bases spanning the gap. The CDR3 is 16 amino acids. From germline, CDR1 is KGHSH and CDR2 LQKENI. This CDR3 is CASSPLAGGYNSPLHF. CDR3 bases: TGTGCCAGCTCACCGTTAGCCGGTGGGTATAATTCACCCCTCCACTTT.

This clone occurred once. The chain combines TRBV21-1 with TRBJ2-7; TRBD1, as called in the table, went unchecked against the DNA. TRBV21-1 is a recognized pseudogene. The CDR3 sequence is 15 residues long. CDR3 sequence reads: CASTLIQGHSYEQYF. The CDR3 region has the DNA TGTGCCAGCACCCTAATCCAGGGCCACTCCTACGAGCAGTACTTC.

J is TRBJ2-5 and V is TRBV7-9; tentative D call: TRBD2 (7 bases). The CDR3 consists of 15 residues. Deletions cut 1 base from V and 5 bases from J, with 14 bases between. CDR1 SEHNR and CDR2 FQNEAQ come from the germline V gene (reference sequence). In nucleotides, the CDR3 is TGTGCCAGCAGCTTAGGTGGGGGGGCTGCGGAGACCCAGTACTTC. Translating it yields CASSLGGGAAETQYF.

The CDR3 DNA is TGTGCCAGCACCGAAGGCGGGCAGTCCTACGAGCAGTACTTC. Translated: CASTEGGQSYEQYF. The V call is TRBV9, the J call TRBJ2-7, with D perhaps TRBD2 (5 bases). Looked up from germline, CDR1 is SGDLS and CDR2 is YYNGEE. The CDR3 runs 14 residues. The V and J ends lost 6 bases and 1 base respectively, with 14 bases between them.

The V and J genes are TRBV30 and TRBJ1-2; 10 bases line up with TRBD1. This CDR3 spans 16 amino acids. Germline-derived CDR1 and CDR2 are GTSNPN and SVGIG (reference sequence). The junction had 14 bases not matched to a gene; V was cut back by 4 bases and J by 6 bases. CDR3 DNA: TGTGCCTGGAACAGGGGACAGGGGTCGATACGGGATGGCTACACCTTC. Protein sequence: CAWNRGQGSIRDGYTF.

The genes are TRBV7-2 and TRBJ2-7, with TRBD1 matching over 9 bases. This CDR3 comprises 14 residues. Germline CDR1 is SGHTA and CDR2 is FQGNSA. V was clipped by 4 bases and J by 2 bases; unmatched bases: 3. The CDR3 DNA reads TGTGCCAGCAGCTGGGGACAGGGCCCCTACGAGCAGTACTTC. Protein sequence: CASSWGQGPYEQYF.

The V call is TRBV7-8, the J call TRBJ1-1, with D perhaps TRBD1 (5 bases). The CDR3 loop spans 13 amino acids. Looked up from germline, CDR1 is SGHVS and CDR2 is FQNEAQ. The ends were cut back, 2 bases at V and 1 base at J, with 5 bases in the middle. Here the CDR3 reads CASSLTGNTEAFF. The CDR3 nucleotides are TGTGCCAGCAGCTTAACAGGGAACACTGAAGCTTTCTTT.

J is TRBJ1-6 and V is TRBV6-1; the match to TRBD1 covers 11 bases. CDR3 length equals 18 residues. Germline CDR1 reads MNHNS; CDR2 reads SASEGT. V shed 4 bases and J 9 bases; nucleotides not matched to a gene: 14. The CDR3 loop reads CASSARTGGRIWRSPLHF. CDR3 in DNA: TGTGCCAGCAGTGCCCGGACAGGGGGCCGAATCTGGCGTTCACCCCTCCACTTT.

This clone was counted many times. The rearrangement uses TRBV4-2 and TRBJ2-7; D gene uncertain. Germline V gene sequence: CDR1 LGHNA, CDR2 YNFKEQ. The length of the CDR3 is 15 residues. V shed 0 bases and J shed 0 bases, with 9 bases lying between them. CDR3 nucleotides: TGTGCCAGCAGCCAAGATAAAGCGTACTCCTACGAGCAGTACTTC. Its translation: CASSQDKAYSYEQYF.

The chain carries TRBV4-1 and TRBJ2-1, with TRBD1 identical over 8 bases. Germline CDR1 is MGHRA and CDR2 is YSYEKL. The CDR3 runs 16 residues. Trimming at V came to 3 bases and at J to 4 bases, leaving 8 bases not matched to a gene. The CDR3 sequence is CASSQSGTGFYNEQFF. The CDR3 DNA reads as TGCGCCAGCAGCCAGTCCGGGACAGGATTTTACAATGAGCAGTTCTTC.

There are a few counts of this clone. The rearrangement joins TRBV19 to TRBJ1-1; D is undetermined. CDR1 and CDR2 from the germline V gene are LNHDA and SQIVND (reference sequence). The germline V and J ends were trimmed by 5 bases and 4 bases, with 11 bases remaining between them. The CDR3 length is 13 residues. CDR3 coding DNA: TGTGCCAGTAGTGCGACCCGGGGCACTGAAGCTTTCTTT. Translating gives CASSATRGTEAFF.